Below are 20 T cell receptor beta chains sequenced from a single sample in a study of T-cell memory formation after mild COVID-19. One entry per CDR3 protein, called by TCRdb with MiXCR from the 5' RACE reads. Of roughly 350,000 distinct CDR3 sequences in the sample, approximately 15% are singletons; the top ten hold approximately 21%. Sequenced material: PBMCs or a T cell subset sorted from them (not recorded which). These receptors were obtained from a man younger than 35 who had mild COVID-19 (a few samples of this study predate the infection). Cell type and time point are not known.

This clonotype showed up just a few times. The rearrangement uses TRBV6-5 and TRBJ1-1; 7 bases match TRBD1. V lost 2 bases to trimming and J lost 7 bases; unmatched junction nucleotides: 4. Germline loops: CDR1 MNHEY, CDR2 SVGAGI. There are 13 residues in the CDR3. The CDR3 sequence: CASSYRGQGEAFF. The DNA for the CDR3 is TGTGCCAGCAGTTACAGGGGGCAGGGTGAAGCTTTCTTT.

This rearrangement joins TRBV6-1 to TRBJ2-5, with D perhaps TRBD1 (6 bases). The ends were cut back, 7 bases at V and 1 base at J, with 10 bases in the middle. CDR1 and CDR2 from the germline V gene are MNHNS and SASEGT. This CDR3 region has 13 residues. CDR3 loop: CASTRTAQETQYF. DNA of the CDR3: TGTGCCAGCACGAGGACAGCCCAAGAGACCCAGTACTTC.

The chain is built from TRBV9 and TRBJ1-1; D is unclear. The CDR3 spans 13 residues. The V gene lost 4 bases and the J gene lost 5 bases, with 12 bases spanning the gap. Looked up from germline, CDR1 is SGDLS and CDR2 is YYNGEE. The CDR3 reads CASSRTSNTEAFF. CDR3 DNA sequence: TGTGCCAGCAGCCGCACCTCTAATACTGAAGCTTTCTTT.

CDR3: CASSQYYGYTF. The CDR3 region has the DNA TGTGCCAGCAGCCAATACTATGGCTACACCTTC. The chain employs TRBV7-2 and TRBJ1-2; no reliable D call. This CDR3 contains 11 residues. In germline, CDR1 is SGHTA, CDR2 FQGNSA. Trimming cost V 5 bases and J 3 bases, with 4 bases left between them.

The chain recombines TRBV6-5 with TRBJ1-4; 8 nucleotides match TRBD1. The V gene's germline CDR1 is MNHEY and CDR2 SVGAGI. Trimming cost V 0 bases and J 7 bases; bases outside gene matches: 1. The CDR3 sequence is 14 residues long. CDR3 sequence (DNA): TGTGCCAGCAGTTACTCGCAGGGGGCTGAAAAACTGTTTTTT. It codes for CASSYSQGAEKLFF.

This clonotype was recorded a few times. This sequence joins TRBV7-2 and TRBJ1-5; D gene uncertain. V lost 4 bases and J 7 bases, leaving 14 bases between the germline ends. CDR1 is SGHTA and CDR2 is FQGNSA in the germline V gene. The CDR3 totals 14 residues. The CDR3 region is CASSSGVMSQPQHF. DNA for the CDR3: TGTGCCAGCAGCTCCGGGGTTATGAGCCAGCCCCAGCATTTT.

This chain connects TRBV4-3 to TRBJ1-1, with no clear D. V dropped 0 bases and J dropped 5 bases, with 16 bases sitting between them. Looked up from germline, CDR1 is LGHNA and CDR2 is YSLEER. The CDR3 is 16 residues long. The CDR3 coding sequence is TGCGCCAGCAGCCAAGAGTGGCTAGGGCCCGAGACTGAAGCTTTCTTT. Translated: CASSQEWLGPETEAFF.

A few counts support this clonotype. The V and J genes are TRBV9 and TRBJ1-4, with D perhaps matching TRBD1 (6 bases). This CDR3 has 15 amino acids. Trimming took off 3 bases at V and 4 bases at J, with 13 bases between the two ends. CDR1 and CDR2 (germline): SGDLS, YYNGEE. The CDR3 bases are TGTGCCAGCAGCGCTTGGGGGACAAGTAATGAAAAACTGTTTTTT. This gives the protein CASSAWGTSNEKLFF.

J is TRBJ1-2 and V is TRBV2; possible D gene TRBD1, 5 bases. The V and J ends lost 7 bases and 8 bases respectively, with 14 bases between them. CDR1 and CDR2 from the germline V gene are SNHLY and FYNNEI. The CDR3 extends over 12 amino acids. The CDR3 nucleotides read TGTGCCAGCACCGGGGGAGCGGAAGGCTACACCTTC. Translated, it gives CASTGGAEGYTF. The full variable domain, completed using reference TRBV2 and TRBJ1-2, is EPEVTQTPSHQVTQMGQEVILRCVPISNHLYFYWYRQILGQKVEFLVSFYNNEISEKSEIFDDQFSVERPDGSNFTLKIRSTKLEDSAMYFCASTGGAEGYTFGSGTRLTVV.

The V gene is TRBV21-1, the J gene TRBJ2-1; the DNA was not used to check the table's D call, TRBD1. TRBV21-1 is a known pseudogene. The CDR3 consists of 16 residues. CDR3 nucleotide sequence: TGTGCCAGCAGCAAAGCTCCCAGGGGGCGTCAGAATGAGCAGTTCTTC. Protein sequence: CASSKAPRGRQNEQFF.

This clonotype was seen repeatedly, ten times or more. J is TRBJ2-5 and V is TRBV7-2; no definite D call. CDR1 is SGHTA, CDR2 FQGNSA, per germline. The CDR3 runs to 13 residues. V was trimmed by 1 base and J by 5 bases, leaving 8 bases between them. CDR3 DNA: TGTGCCAGCAGCTTAGTCCCGCAGGAGACCCAGTACTTC. This sequence encodes CASSLVPQETQYF. Looking up the rest from reference TRBV7-2 and TRBJ2-5 gives the full variable domain: GAGVSQSPSNKVTEKGKDVELRCDPISGHTALYWYRQSLGQGLEFLIYFQGNSAPDKSGLPSDRFSAERTGGSVSTLTIQRTQQEDSAVYLCASSLVPQETQYFGPGTRLLVL.

The CDR3 sequence: CASSFRFRRDYEQYV. CDR3 in DNA: TGTGCCAGCAGTTTTCGTTTCCGCAGGGACTACGAGCAGTACGTC. The gene calls are TRBV6-2 or TRBV6-3 and TRBJ2-7; possibly TRBD1 for D (5 bases). Germline V gene data show CDR1 as MNHEY and CDR2 as SVGEGT. Between the trimmed V and J ends, which lost 4 bases and 3 bases, there was a span of 16 bases. CDR3 size: 15 residues.

This clonotype appeared a few times. J is TRBJ2-3 and V is TRBV6-5, with 8 bases that match TRBD2. The germline CDR1 and CDR2 sequences are MNHEY and SVGAGI. CDR3 length: 15 amino acids. V lost 5 bases to trimming and J lost 1 base; unmatched junction nucleotides: 5. CDR3 protein: CASSVRGGGTDTQYF. CDR3 coding DNA: TGTGCCAGCAGTGTACGGGGGGGTGGCACAGATACGCAGTATTTT.

This clonotype was detected a few times. This chain links TRBV6-1 with TRBJ1-2; no reliable D call. The CDR3 has 14 amino acids. Germline V gene data show CDR1 as MNHNS and CDR2 as SASEGT. V was cut by 1 base and J by 4 bases, with 10 bases left in between. CDR3 bases: TGTGCCAGCAGTGAAGGGTCAGAGTTCTATGGCTACACCTTC. Translating gives CASSEGSEFYGYTF.

This clonotype was counted between two and nine times. The rearrangement links TRBV10-3 to TRBJ2-5; TRBD1 matches 7 bases. Trimming at V came to 3 bases and at J to 0 bases, leaving 7 bases not matched to a gene. The CDR3 is 16 residues long. Germline V lookup: CDR1 ENHRY, CDR2 SYGVKD. The DNA for the CDR3 is TGTGCCATCAGTGATGTGGACAGGAACTACCAAGAGACCCAGTACTTC. Residues: CAISDVDRNYQETQYF.

The chain employs TRBV7-2 and TRBJ1-3; tentatively, D is TRBD1 (5 bases). Per the germline V gene, CDR1 is SGHTA and CDR2 is FQGNSA. The CDR3 extends over 15 amino acids. V was shortened by 1 base and J by 3 bases, with 10 bases between the two germline ends. CDR3 bases: TGTGCCAGCAGCTTAGAGAGGGGAATTGGAAACACCATATATTTT. This gives the protein CASSLERGIGNTIYF.

This clonotype was observed at least ten times. The genes are TRBV4-1 and TRBJ1-6, with D uncertain. Germline V gene sequence: CDR1 MGHRA, CDR2 YSYEKL. Trimming removed 4 bases at V and 0 bases at J, with 13 bases between. There are 17 residues in the CDR3. CDR3 nucleotides: TGCGCCAGCAGCCCTCGGGCGGGGAGCTCCTATAATTCACCCCTCCACTTT. This translates into CASSPRAGSSYNSPLHF.

CDR3 in amino acids: CSGIPGGYRNTEAFF. In nucleotides, the CDR3 is TGCAGCGGGATCCCAGGGGGATATAGGAACACTGAAGCTTTCTTT. J is TRBJ1-1 and V is TRBV29-1, with 7 bases lining up with TRBD1. The CDR3 is made up of 15 amino acids. Germline V gene data show CDR1 as SQVTM and CDR2 as ANQGSEA. V was pared by 7 bases and J by 1 base, with 12 bases of the junction left unmatched.

This clonotype was recorded a few times. This sequence joins TRBV20-1 and TRBJ2-7, with 7 bases fitting TRBD1. The length of the CDR3 is 14 residues. V was clipped by 6 bases and J by 0 bases; unmatched bases: 8. CDR1 and CDR2 from the germline V gene are DFQATT and SNEGSKA (reference sequence). The CDR3 nucleotides read TGCAGTGCCGCCTCGACAGGGAACTCCTACGAGCAGTACTTC. The encoded protein is CSAASTGNSYEQYF.

This clonotype was seen only a few times. The chain carries TRBV4-3 and TRBJ2-2, with 9 bases fitting TRBD2. The length of the CDR3 is 18 residues. Germline values: CDR1 LGHNA, CDR2 YSLEER. Unmatched junction bases numbered 10, after V lost 4 bases and J lost 1 base. The CDR3 coding sequence is TGCGCCAGCAGCCGTTTTTATCAGACTAGCGGGAACACCGGGGAGCTGTTTTTT. Protein product: CASSRFYQTSGNTGELFF.